The T cell receptor (beta chain) described here comes from a study of blood T cell repertoires in COVID-19. The method was immunoSEQ multiplex PCR; TCRdb's version includes in-frame clones alone and lacks a portion of them. The table has fewer than 75,000 clones, over 70% seen once. This CDR3 spans 15 amino acids. Trimming took 0 bases from V and 3 from J; bases not matched to a gene: 3. The germline CDR1 and CDR2 sequences are SGHRS and YFSETQ. The rearrangement joins TRBV5-1 to TRBJ1-5; 7 bases map to TRBD1. Input material: peripheral blood. This receptor was taken from a man aged 60 to 75 with acute or convalescent COVID-19. The CDR3 DNA reads as TGCGCCAGCAGCTTGGCGGGACAGCCCAATCAGCCCCAGCATTTT. Encoded protein: CASSLAGQPNQPQHF.